This T cell receptor beta chain was captured by sequencing in a study of T cell changes during pregnancy in multiple sclerosis. Measured with immunoSEQ multiplex PCR; TCRdb has only the in-frame clones, and not every one. The table lists tens of thousands of clones, around 94% of them singletons. The V and J ends lost 2 bases and 5 bases, in that order; junction bases with no gene match: 0. The CDR3 is 13 amino acids. The V gene's germline CDR1 is SNHLY and CDR2 FYNNEI. Sequencing used peripheral blood, obtained in the third trimester of pregnancy. The V call is TRBV2, the J call TRBJ2-3; TRBD2 agrees at 8 bases. The clonotype comes from a female donor with multiple sclerosis, enrolled in a pregnancy study. CDR3 region: CASSELAGDTQYF. In nucleotides, the CDR3 is TGTGCCAGCAGTGAACTAGCGGGAGATACGCAGTATTTT.